Following are 18 T cell receptor beta chains from one sample sequenced in a study of blood T cell repertoires in COVID-19. The assay was immunoSEQ multiplex PCR, and TCRdb's table has in-frame clones only and misses some. In the table there are fewer than 120,000 clones, roughly four fifths of which are singletons. Sequences were obtained from peripheral blood. These receptors were collected from a woman aged 60-75 years with acute or convalescent COVID-19.

The sample holds a few counts of this clone. This sequence joins TRBV7-8 and TRBJ1-5; 11 positions match TRBD1. Germline CDR1 SGHVS, CDR2 FQNEAQ. The CDR3 is 17 residues long. Trimming took 0 bases from V and 5 from J; bases not matched to a gene: 6. In nucleotides, the CDR3 is TGTGCCAGCAGCTTAGCGGAGGACAGGGGGCCGGATCAGCCCCAGCATTTT. Its translation: CASSLAEDRGPDQPQHF. Filled out from reference TRBV7-8 and TRBJ1-5, the complete variable domain reads GAGVSQSPRYKVAKRGQDVALRCDPISGHVSLFWYQQALGQGPEFLTYFQNEAQLDKSGLPSDRFFAERPEGSVSTLKIQRTQQEDSAVYLCASSLAEDRGPDQPQHFGDGTRLSIL.

V and J are TRBV6-2 or TRBV6-3 and TRBJ2-7; maybe TRBD1 (5 bases). The CDR3 has 15 amino acids. CDR1 is MNHEY and CDR2 is SVGEGT in the germline V gene. Trimming stripped 0 bases from V and 5 bases from J, with 14 bases between. Here the CDR3 reads CASSYSYRSTHEQYF. The CDR3 bases are TGTGCCAGCAGTTACTCCTACAGGTCCACCCACGAGCAGTACTTC.

This clone was counted at least ten times. The V and J genes are TRBV2 and TRBJ1-1; D perhaps matches TRBD1 (6 bases). The CDR3 contains 13 residues. Germline V gene lookup returns CDR1 SNHLY and CDR2 FYNNEI. Trimming cost V 6 bases and J 2 bases, with 10 bases left between them. The CDR3 coding sequence is TGTGCCAGCAGGAGGGGGGGCAACACTGAAGCTTTCTTT. The encoded protein is CASRRGGNTEAFF. Variable domain in full (rest from reference TRBV2 and TRBJ1-1): EPEVTQTPSHQVTQMGQEVILRCVPISNHLYFYWYRQILGQKVEFLVSFYNNEISEKSEIFDDQFSVERPDGSNFTLKIRSTKLEDSAMYFCASRRGGNTEAFFGQGTRLTVV.

The V gene is TRBV2, the J gene TRBJ2-3; 7 bases fit TRBD1. The V and J ends lost 7 bases and 3 bases, in that order; junction bases with no gene match: 7. CDR1 is SNHLY and CDR2 is FYNNEI in the germline V gene. The CDR3 has 14 residues. CDR3 nucleotides: TGTGCCAGCACGACAGGGCTCGGGACAGATACGCAGTATTTT. Its translation is CASTTGLGTDTQYF.

The chain carries TRBV7-2 and TRBJ2-7, with D maybe TRBD1 (6 bases). This CDR3 spans 13 amino acids. V lost 5 bases, J lost 3 bases, and 11 bases lay in between. Germline V gene data show CDR1 as SGHTA and CDR2 as FQGNSA. This CDR3 is CASSTGTYYEQYF. The CDR3 DNA sequence: TGTGCCAGCAGCACGGGGACATACTACGAGCAGTACTTC.

This rearrangement joins TRBV5-4 to TRBJ2-2; D is perhaps TRBD1 (6 bases). Looked up from germline, CDR1 is SGHNT and CDR2 is YYREEE (reference sequence). The germline V and J ends were trimmed by 4 bases and 2 bases, with 12 bases remaining between them. This CDR3 spans 15 amino acids. CDR3 region: CASSQGTPNTGELFF. The CDR3 DNA reads as TGTGCCAGCAGCCAAGGGACACCCAACACCGGGGAGCTGTTTTTT.

The chain uses TRBV30 and TRBJ2-3; D not certain. Germline V gives CDR1 GTSNPN, CDR2 SVGIG (reference sequence). This CDR3 spans 14 amino acids. V lost 2 bases, J lost 6 bases, and 15 bases lay in between. CDR3 in DNA: TGTGCCTGGAGTCGGCACCGAGGCGTCGATACGCAGTATTTT. The encoded protein is CAWSRHRGVDTQYF.

The rearrangement links TRBV6-5 to TRBJ1-2; D ambiguous. This CDR3 has 14 amino acids. The ends were cut back, 0 bases at V and 6 bases at J, with 11 bases in the middle. CDR1 is MNHEY and CDR2 is SVGAGI in the germline V gene. CDR3 sequence (DNA): TGTGCCAGCAGTTACTCGACAAGCCGGAATGGCTACACCTTC. Encoded protein: CASSYSTSRNGYTF.

The V gene is TRBV7-2, the J gene TRBJ1-5, with 7 bases identical to TRBD1. The length of the CDR3 is 14 residues. CDR1 SGHTA and CDR2 FQGNSA come from the germline V gene. Trimming took 1 base from V and 7 from J; bases not matched to a gene: 4. The CDR3 DNA sequence: TGTGCCAGCAGCTTAGGAGGGGGCGAACAGCCCCAGCATTTT. This codes for CASSLGGGEQPQHF.

The chain links TRBV9 to TRBJ1-1; TRBD1 is a possible D gene (6 bases). CDR3 length: 13 residues. Trimming pared 4 bases from V and 7 bases from J, leaving 14 bases between. The germline CDR1 and CDR2 sequences are SGDLS and YYNGEE. DNA of the CDR3: TGTGCCAGCAGCCCATTAAGACAGGTTGAAGCTTTCTTT. This sequence encodes CASSPLRQVEAFF.

CDR3 in DNA: TGTGCCAGCAGCTCCCAGGGGAACACTGAAGCTTTCTTT. It translates to CASSSQGNTEAFF. The rearrangement links TRBV5-6 to TRBJ1-1, with D possibly TRBD1 on 5 matching bases. CDR3 length equals 13 residues. Germline V gives CDR1 SGHDT, CDR2 YYEEEE. Deletions cut 3 bases from V and 1 base from J, with 7 bases between.

This clone appeared a single time. V gene TRBV12-3 or TRBV12-4 combines with J gene TRBJ1-1; D not resolved. The CDR3 has 10 amino acids. V lost 6 bases and J lost 4, with 3 bases in between. CDR3 sequence (DNA): TGTGCCAGCAGGGCCACTGAAGCTTTCTTT. Translated, it gives CASRATEAFF.

The chain joins TRBV6-5 to TRBJ2-7; 11 bases fit TRBD1. CDR3 length: 16 amino acids. Germline V gene sequence: CDR1 MNHEY, CDR2 SVGAGI. V was pared by 0 bases and J by 4 bases, with 5 bases of the junction left unmatched. The CDR3 DNA reads TGTGCCAGCAGTTACTCGAGGACAGGGGGCTTTTACGAGCAGTACTTC. Residues: CASSYSRTGGFYEQYF.

The chain is built from TRBV9 and TRBJ1-6; a weak D match, TRBD1 (5 bases). CDR1 SGDLS and CDR2 YYNGEE come from the germline V gene. The CDR3 is made up of 14 amino acids. With 4 bases removed from V and 8 bases from J, the gap between germline ends came to 13 bases. The CDR3 nucleotides read TGTGCCAGCAGCCAGGGAGGAGGGTATTCACCCCTCCACTTT. This encodes CASSQGGGYSPLHF.

This chain uses TRBV27 with TRBJ2-7, with TRBD1 as a possible D gene (6 bases). V was pared by 2 bases and J by 1 base, with 9 bases between. Germline V gene lookup returns CDR1 MNHEY and CDR2 SMNVEV (reference sequence). The CDR3 is 14 amino acids. The CDR3 coding sequence is TGTGCCAGCAGTTTAAGAGGGGGTTCCTACGAGCAGTACTTC. It codes for CASSLRGGSYEQYF.

The chain couples TRBV7-2 to TRBJ2-1, with 7 bases identical to TRBD2. Trimming at V came to 5 bases and at J to 2 bases, leaving 6 bases not matched to a gene. Germline CDR1 SGHTA, CDR2 FQGNSA. This CDR3 spans 15 amino acids. In nucleotides, the CDR3 is TGTGCCAGCAGCAAACACGGGGGGACCTACAATGAGCAGTTCTTC. Translation: CASSKHGGTYNEQFF.

The CDR3 loop reads CASSAKTDNEKLFF. CDR3 in DNA: TGTGCCAGCAGCGCAAAGACAGATAATGAAAAACTGTTTTTT. This sequence joins TRBV5-4 and TRBJ1-4, with D possibly matching TRBD1 (5 bases). This CDR3 contains 14 residues. Germline V lookup: CDR1 SGHNT, CDR2 YYREEE (reference sequence). Deletions cut 4 bases from V and 4 bases from J, with 11 bases between.

This clone was counted a few times. The chain joins TRBV7-9 to TRBJ2-1; 7 nucleotides agree with TRBD1. The ends lost 4 bases at V and 4 bases at J; junction bases unmatched: 13. The CDR3 has 17 amino acids. The germline gives CDR1 SEHNR, CDR2 FQNEAQ (reference sequence). CDR3: CASSSRDRARRYNEQFF. In DNA, the CDR3 is TGTGCCAGCAGCTCTAGAGACAGGGCCCGACGATACAATGAGCAGTTCTTC.